This TCR beta chain originates from a study of T cell responses to AZD1222 COVID-19 vaccine. Points from the study as a whole: Baseline testing showed seropositivity in only a handful of AZD1222 recipients. The reported proportion of spike-specific TCRs targeting unmutated variant regions was nearly half.

Comments on this clone: What it recognizes is unknown.

The CDR3 totals 12 residues. V lost 3 bases, J lost 5 bases, and 7 bases lay in between. Only in-frame clones appear in the TCRdb table, and some are missing; sequencing was by immunoSEQ multiplex PCR. Here the sample spans 180,000 or so clones, roughly 92% being singletons. Here the sequenced sample was peripheral blood, taken 28 days after the second AZD1222 dose. The J gene is TRBJ1-1, the V gene TRBV12-3 or TRBV12-4; D call uncertain. The clonotype was recovered from an adult who received the AZD1222 COVID-19 vaccine. As DNA, the CDR3 is TGTGCCAGCAGTTTTGGAAGTACTGAAGCTTTCTTT. As protein: CASSFGSTEAFF.